This TCR beta chain was identified during a study of blood T cells in healthy people across ages. On the study more broadly: For every two T cells, template switching captured about one barcoded beta molecule.

This CDR3 spans 16 amino acids. Germline V gene sequence: CDR1 MNHEY, CDR2 SMNVEV (reference sequence). Between the trimmed V and J ends, which lost 3 bases and 0 bases, there was a span of 12 bases. Sample-barcoded 5' priming and a J-beta primer mix drove a second PCR of roughly 6 to 12 cycles. There were at least 2.5 million CDR3-containing paired-end reads obtained from each sample. MiXCR, run by TCRdb on the 5' RACE reads, gives a single entry per CDR3 protein. The data hold about 280,000 distinct CDR3 sequences, with 25% to 30% observed a single time. Study-wide results and limits: Diversity estimates from one million T cells were considered underestimates. TCR beta diversity per million T cells fell roughly linearly with age.

This clonotype was counted only a few times. Its antigen is unknown. The clonotype comes from a woman aged 70-85 years in good health. The sample was blood. The chain uses TRBV27 and TRBJ1-5; D gene unclear. This CDR3 reads CASSFSNSVSNQPQHF. CDR3 in DNA: TGTGCCAGCAGTTTTAGTAACAGTGTTAGCAATCAGCCCCAGCATTTT.